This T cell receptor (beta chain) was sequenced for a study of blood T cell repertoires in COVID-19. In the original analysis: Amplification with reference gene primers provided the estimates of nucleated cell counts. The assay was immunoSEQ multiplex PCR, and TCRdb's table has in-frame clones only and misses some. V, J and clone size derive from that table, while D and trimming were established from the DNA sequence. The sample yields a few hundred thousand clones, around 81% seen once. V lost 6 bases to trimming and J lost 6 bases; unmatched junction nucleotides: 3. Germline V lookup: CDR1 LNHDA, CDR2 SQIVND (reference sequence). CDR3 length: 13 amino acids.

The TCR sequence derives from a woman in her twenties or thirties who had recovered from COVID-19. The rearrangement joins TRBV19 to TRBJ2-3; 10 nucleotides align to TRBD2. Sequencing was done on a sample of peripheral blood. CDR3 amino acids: CASRLAGEDTQYF. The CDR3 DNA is TGTGCCAGTAGGCTAGCGGGAGAGGATACGCAGTATTTT.